These T cell receptor beta chains were read from a single sample in a study of shared clonotypes between healthy human individuals. The method was immunoSEQ multiplex PCR; TCRdb's version includes in-frame clones alone and lacks a portion of them. Of approximately 720,000 clones in the sample, about 78% are singletons; the top ten hold under 2%. The source material was memory CD4+ T cells sorted from blood. These receptors all stem from a woman aged 25-40 years in good health. CDR3s include the opening cysteine and the closing phenylalanine or tryptophan. D genes are given only for firm matches. Only some rows state a clone size, as once, few, many or a class for expanded clones.

D: TRBD1; J: TRBJ2-5; V: TRBV29-1; size: many; CDR3: CSVESTNRGQVGETQYF; DNA: TGCAGCGTTGAATCCACCAACAGGGGGCAGGTCGGAGAGACCCAGTACTTC
D: .; J: TRBJ2-1; V: TRBV10-1; size: .; CDR3: CASSDSTGRDEQFF; DNA: TGCGCCAGCAGTGATTCTACCGGGCGGGATGAGCAGTTCTTC
D: TRBD1; J: TRBJ2-7; V: TRBV25-1; size: .; CDR3: CASSQVAPGQGFEQYF; DNA: TGTGCCAGCAGCCAGGTTGCGCCGGGACAGGGCTTCGAGCAGTACTTC
D: TRBD1; J: TRBJ2-1; V: TRBV12-5; size: once; CDR3: CASASGQGSYNEQFF; DNA: TGTGCTAGTGCCTCCGGACAGGGCTCCTACAATGAGCAGTTCTTC
D: TRBD1; J: TRBJ2-4; V: TRBV5-6; size: .; CDR3: CASSPWDRANIQYF; DNA: TGTGCCAGCAGCCCCTGGGACAGGGCAAACATTCAGTACTTC
D: .; J: TRBJ1-2; V: TRBV5-1; size: .; CDR3: CASSLGGSGPNYGYTF; DNA: TGCGCCAGCAGCTTGGGCGGGTCAGGCCCGAACTATGGCTACACCTTC
D: TRBD2; J: TRBJ2-5; V: TRBV5-4; size: .; CDR3: CASSLEREDQETQYF; DNA: TGTGCCAGCAGCTTGGAGCGGGAGGATCAAGAGACCCAGTACTTC
D: TRBD1; J: TRBJ1-1; V: TRBV2; size: once; CDR3: CASRGRGTEAFF; DNA: TGTGCCAGCAGAGGCAGGGGGACTGAAGCTTTCTTT
D: .; J: TRBJ1-5; V: TRBV28; size: .; CDR3: CASSSRTDNQPQHF; DNA: TGTGCCAGCAGTTCCCGGACGGACAATCAGCCCCAGCATTTT
D: TRBD1; J: TRBJ2-3; V: TRBV14; size: .; CDR3: CASSPGQGARDTQYF; DNA: TGTGCCAGCAGCCCCGGGCAGGGGGCGCGGGATACGCAGTATTTT
D: .; J: TRBJ2-2; V: TRBV28; size: .; CDR3: CASSLWKRGSTAGELFF; DNA: TGTGCCAGCAGTTTATGGAAGAGAGGGTCGACGGCCGGGGAGCTGTTTTTT
D: .; J: TRBJ2-7; V: TRBV11-2; size: .; CDR3: CASSLGRGYEQYF; DNA: TGTGCCAGCAGCTTAGGCAGGGGCTACGAGCAGTACTTC
D: .; J: TRBJ2-2; V: TRBV6-5; size: .; CDR3: CASSYGRNTGELFF; DNA: TGTGCCAGCAGTTACGGTCGGAACACCGGGGAGCTGTTTTTT
D: TRBD2; J: TRBJ2-3; V: TRBV7-9; size: .; CDR3: CASSPRGSGSADTQYF; DNA: TGTGCCAGCAGCCCGAGGGGTAGCGGGAGCGCAGATACGCAGTATTTT
D: TRBD2; J: TRBJ2-7; V: TRBV5-4; size: .; CDR3: CASSLSSGALSYEQYF; DNA: TGTGCCAGCAGCTTGTCTAGCGGTGCCCTATCCTACGAGCAGTACTTC
D: .; J: TRBJ1-5; V: TRBV28; size: .; CDR3: CASSLGQVNQPQHF; DNA: TGTGCCAGCAGTTTGGGCCAGGTCAATCAGCCCCAGCATTTT
D: .; J: TRBJ2-3; V: TRBV15; size: .; CDR3: CATSREGLHFSADTQYF; DNA: TGTGCCACCAGCAGAGAAGGACTACACTTTTCCGCAGATACGCAGTATTTT
D: TRBD1; J: TRBJ2-7; V: TRBV6-5; size: .; CDR3: CASSPGQGLSYEQYF; DNA: TGTGCCAGCAGTCCGGGACAGGGTTTATCCTACGAGCAGTACTTC
D: .; J: TRBJ2-7; V: TRBV2; size: .; CDR3: CASSPTAGFGDPNEQYF; DNA: TGTGCCAGCAGCCCAACAGCAGGCTTCGGGGACCCTAATGAGCAGTACTTC
D: TRBD2; J: TRBJ2-7; V: TRBV18; size: .; CDR3: CASSISGNYEQYF; DNA: TGTGCCAGCTCGATTAGCGGGAACTACGAGCAGTACTTC
D: .; J: TRBJ2-7; V: TRBV19; size: .; CDR3: CASSPWDRYEQYF; DNA: TGTGCCAGTAGTCCGTGGGACCGCTACGAGCAGTACTTC
D: .; J: TRBJ2-6; V: TRBV6-5; size: few; CDR3: CASSLGKSGANVLTF; DNA: TGTGCCAGCAGTTTAGGAAAATCTGGGGCCAACGTCCTGACTTTC
D: .; J: TRBJ1-3; V: TRBV5-4; size: .; CDR3: CASSSGQGNTIYF; DNA: TGTGCCAGCAGCTCAGGACAAGGAAACACCATATATTTT
D: .; J: TRBJ2-6; V: TRBV19; size: .; CDR3: CASSNLASGANVLTF; DNA: TGTGCCAGTAGTAATTTGGCCTCTGGGGCCAACGTCCTGACTTTC
D: .; J: TRBJ2-7; V: TRBV6-4; size: .; CDR3: CASSDRDSVYEQYF; DNA: TGTGCCAGCAGTGATCGAGACAGTGTCTACGAGCAGTACTTC
D: TRBD1; J: TRBJ1-1; V: TRBV4-2; size: .; CDR3: CASSLKRTGGFTEAFF; DNA: TGTGCCAGCAGCCTCAAAAGGACAGGGGGCTTCACTGAAGCTTTCTTT
D: .; J: TRBJ2-7; V: TRBV10-3; size: .; CDR3: CAISGGGKSSYEQYF; DNA: TGTGCCATCAGTGGTGGGGGCAAGTCGTCCTACGAGCAGTACTTC
D: .; J: TRBJ1-5; V: TRBV28; size: .; CDR3: CASSAPGSQPQHF; DNA: TGTGCCAGCAGTGCCCCCGGGTCTCAGCCCCAGCATTTT
D: TRBD2; J: TRBJ2-7; V: TRBV6-6; size: .; CDR3: CASRPQILAGGSEQYF; DNA: TGTGCCAGCAGACCACAAATACTAGCGGGAGGTAGTGAGCAGTACTTC
D: TRBD2; J: TRBJ2-1; V: TRBV19; size: .; CDR3: CASSISGGPNEQFF; DNA: TGTGCCAGTAGTATCTCGGGAGGGCCGAATGAGCAGTTCTTC
D: TRBD1; J: TRBJ2-3; V: TRBV5-1; size: .; CDR3: CASSLVGQGTDTQYF; DNA: TGCGCCAGCAGCTTGGTCGGACAGGGTACAGATACGCAGTATTTT
D: TRBD1; J: TRBJ1-6; V: TRBV4-1; size: .; CDR3: CASSQDPGTGVRYNSPLHF; DNA: TGCGCCAGCAGCCAGGACCCCGGGACAGGGGTGCGATATAATTCACCCCTCCACTTT
D: .; J: TRBJ1-4; V: TRBV2; size: .; CDR3: CASSLPGQNEKLFF; DNA: TGTGCCAGCAGTTTACCGGGACAAAATGAAAAACTGTTTTTT
D: .; J: TRBJ2-7; V: TRBV4-1; size: .; CDR3: CASSQDPGHEQYF; DNA: TGCGCCAGCAGCCAAGACCCCGGCCACGAGCAGTACTTC
D: .; J: TRBJ1-1; V: TRBV5-1; size: .; CDR3: CASSGAGTLNTEAFF; DNA: TGCGCCAGCAGCGGGGCCGGGACACTCAACACTGAAGCTTTCTTT
D: .; J: TRBJ1-1; V: TRBV7-3; size: few; CDR3: CASSLDGSMNTEAFF; DNA: TGTGCCAGCAGCTTGGACGGATCGATGAACACTGAAGCTTTCTTT
D: TRBD1; J: TRBJ2-7; V: TRBV18; size: .; CDR3: CASSPPGTGGFGEQYF; DNA: TGTGCCAGCTCACCACCTGGGACAGGGGGCTTTGGCGAGCAGTACTTC
D: .; J: TRBJ1-1; V: TRBV6-1; size: few; CDR3: CASSAQGNTEAFF; DNA: TGTGCCAGCAGTGCCCAGGGGAACACTGAAGCTTTCTTT
D: .; J: TRBJ2-2; V: TRBV10-3; size: .; CDR3: CAISARTTRGAGELFF; DNA: TGTGCCATCAGTGCCAGGACCACCCGTGGGGCCGGGGAGCTGTTTTTT
D: TRBD1; J: TRBJ1-1; V: TRBV28; size: .; CDR3: CASSPPTTGRSEAFF; DNA: TGTGCCAGCAGTCCGCCGACGACAGGGAGGAGTGAAGCTTTCTTT
D: TRBD1; J: TRBJ2-6; V: TRBV30; size: few; CDR3: CAWDRGGSGANVLTF; DNA: TGTGCCTGGGACAGGGGGGGATCTGGGGCCAACGTCCTGACTTTC
D: .; J: TRBJ1-5; V: TRBV7-2; size: .; CDR3: CASGLVGGSNQPQHF; DNA: TGTGCCAGCGGCTTAGTTGGCGGGAGCAATCAGCCCCAGCATTTT
D: .; J: TRBJ2-2; V: TRBV6-5; size: .; CDR3: CASSNRNTGELFF; DNA: TGTGCCAGCAGTAACAGAAACACCGGGGAGCTGTTTTTT
D: .; J: TRBJ1-5; V: TRBV11-2; size: .; CDR3: CASSLSPGGANQPQHF; DNA: TGTGCCAGCAGCTTATCCCCTGGAGGGGCAAATCAGCCCCAGCATTTT
D: TRBD2; J: TRBJ2-5; V: TRBV18; size: .; CDR3: CASSLTSGRTETQYF; DNA: TGTGCCAGCTCACTGACTAGCGGGAGGACAGAGACCCAGTACTTC
D: .; J: TRBJ2-5; V: TRBV4-1; size: few; CDR3: CASSQVGVGETQYF; DNA: TGCGCCAGCAGCCAAGTGGGGGTCGGAGAGACCCAGTACTTC
D: TRBD2; J: TRBJ2-3; V: TRBV28; size: .; CDR3: CASNPGLAGAYTDTQYF; DNA: TGTGCCAGCAATCCAGGACTAGCGGGCGCTTACACAGATACGCAGTATTTT
D: TRBD2; J: TRBJ2-7; V: TRBV7-9; size: .; CDR3: CASSLGLAGTHEQYF; DNA: TGTGCCAGCAGCTTAGGACTAGCGGGAACCCACGAGCAGTACTTC
D: .; J: TRBJ2-3; V: TRBV6-5; size: .; CDR3: CASKVLESSSTQYF; DNA: TGTGCCAGCAAGGTACTAGAATCCTCCAGTACGCAGTATTTT
D: .; J: TRBJ2-2; V: TRBV6-1; size: few; CDR3: CASSEAGSSNTGELFF; DNA: TGTGCCAGCAGTGAAGCAGGGTCATCGAACACCGGGGAGCTGTTTTTT
D: TRBD1; J: TRBJ1-5; V: TRBV2; size: .; CDR3: CASSQGGYSNQPQHF; DNA: TGTGCCAGCAGTCAGGGGGGGTATAGCAATCAGCCCCAGCATTTT
D: TRBD2; J: TRBJ2-3; V: TRBV4-1; size: .; CDR3: CASSQSLRLASTDTQYF; DNA: TGCGCCAGCAGCCAGAGCCTCAGACTAGCTAGCACAGATACGCAGTATTTT
D: TRBD2; J: TRBJ2-2; V: TRBV19; size: few; CDR3: CASSIASGYTGELFF; DNA: TGTGCCAGTAGTATAGCTAGCGGGTACACCGGGGAGCTGTTTTTT